A single sample is the source of the 5 T cell receptor beta chains below, sequenced in a study of T cells in Graves' hyperthyroidism and ophthalmopathy. RNA transcripts provided the source from which TCR beta CDR3 regions were amplified. During a first-round RT-PCR of the TCR CDR3, the HTBI primer set was used. TCRdb reanalysed the multiplex PCR reads using MiXCR and keeps one entry per CDR3 protein. The data contain about 270,000 distinct CDR3 sequences, roughly 22% of them seen just once; the ten biggest clones take up under 40%. Sequencing used blood. These TCRs come from a woman in her forties with Graves' ophthalmopathy.

The gene calls are TRBV6-5 and TRBJ2-7, with 7 nucleotides matching TRBD1. CDR3 size: 14 residues. The junction had 7 bases not matched to a gene; V was cut back by 2 bases and J by 6 bases. CDR1 is MNHEY and CDR2 is SVGAGI in the germline V gene. The CDR3 here is CASSYDRAVAEQYF. The DNA for the CDR3 is TGTGCCAGCAGTTACGACAGGGCTGTAGCCGAGCAGTACTTC.

This chain links TRBV5-1 with TRBJ2-7; D gene unclear. V was clipped by 3 bases and J by 1 base, with 11 bases between them. The CDR3 is made up of 14 amino acids. CDR1 is SGHRS and CDR2 is YFSETQ in the germline V gene. CDR3 region: CASSSMDGSYEQYF. CDR3 sequence (DNA): TGCGCCAGCAGCTCGATGGACGGATCCTACGAGCAGTACTTC.

At least ten counts were recorded for this clonotype. This sequence joins TRBV30 and TRBJ1-2; D may be TRBD1 (6 bases). Per the germline V gene, CDR1 is GTSNPN and CDR2 is SVGIG (reference sequence). This CDR3 region has 13 residues. The ends were cut back, 1 base at V and 3 bases at J, with 9 bases in the middle. The CDR3 bases are TGTGCCTGGAGTGGGGGGGCTTACTATGGCTACACCTTC. This sequence encodes CAWSGGAYYGYTF. The whole variable domain, remainder taken from reference TRBV30 and TRBJ1-2, is SQTIHQWPATLVQPVGSPLSLECTVEGTSNPNLYWYRQAAGRGLQLLFYSVGIGQISSEVPQNLSASRPQDRQFILSSKKLLLSDSGFYLCAWSGGAYYGYTFGSGTRLTVV.

On this clonotype: Mismatch with germline at one junction end may stem from a read error. V gene TRBV12-3 or TRBV12-4 combines with J gene TRBJ2-2; D may be TRBD1 or TRBD2 (5 bases each). The CDR3 loop spans 19 amino acids. CDR3 coding DNA: TGTGCCAGCAGTTTATCCCCCCCCGGGGCTATCGGCGACACCGGGGAGCTGTGTTTT. This translates into CASSLSPPGAIGDTGELCF.

Many counts were recorded for this clonotype. The V and J genes are TRBV6-2 or TRBV6-3 and TRBJ2-7; 7 nucleotides line up with TRBD2. CDR1 is MNHEY and CDR2 is SVGEGT in the germline V gene. This CDR3 contains 19 residues. V dropped 0 bases and J dropped 2; count of bases not matched to a gene: 16. The CDR3 loop is CASSYSTGSRPGGAYEQYF. The CDR3 coding sequence is TGTGCCAGCAGTTACTCTACAGGTTCCAGACCGGGAGGAGCCTACGAGCAGTACTTC.